This T cell receptor (beta chain) was found in a study of vaccination and CD4 T cells after COVID-19. About the research overall: The control cultures got either a CEFX pool, an HIV-1 Nef pool, or no peptide at all.

Worth noting for this clonotype: No antigen is known for it. One end of the junction fails to match germline, which may point to a read error.

Sequencing of cultured CD4+ T cell DNA used the Oncomine TCR Beta short-read assay. TCRdb re-called the PCR reads with MiXCR, one entry per CDR3 protein. The repertoire holds around 13,000 distinct CDR3 sequences, about 25% seen once, with 7% to 10% in the top ten. Treatment noted: roughly 10-day PBMC culture with coronavirus spike peptide pools or control peptides (ViraFEST assay). ViraFEST enlarged antigen-specific T cell populations with peptide pools and afterwards sequenced TCRs. The origin of this receptor is a human donor who had recovered from COVID-19. The source material was CD4+ T cells from blood, cultured in vitro.

The CDR3 coding sequence is TGCGCCAGCAGCTTGGCCATGGCAGGGAATGAACAACTGTTTTTT. The encoded protein is CASSLAMAGNEQLFF. This sequence joins TRBV5-1 and TRBJ1-4; tentatively, D is TRBD1 (5 bases). The length of the CDR3 is 15 residues. CDR1 SGHRS and CDR2 YFSETQ come from the germline V gene.